Below are 2 T cell receptor beta chains sequenced from a single sample in a study of read filtering for tumor transcriptome and immune sequencing. Molecular barcoded adaptors covering alpha/delta and beta/gamma chains were used on roughly 400 ng RNA. In TCRdb, the reads were re-called with MiXCR into one record per CDR3 protein. The sample yields about 130,000 distinct CDR3 sequences, 10% to 15% seen once. The material sequenced was a population of CD138-negative cells sorted from bone marrow. The receptors here all came from a donor aged 40 or older with multiple myeloma.

In its sample, this clonotype was seen many times. The chain carries TRBV7-2 and TRBJ2-2, with TRBD2 matching 11 bases. With V trimmed by 6 bases and J by 1 base, 10 bases remained unmatched. Looked up from germline, CDR1 is SGHTA and CDR2 is FQGNSA. The CDR3 runs 18 residues. CDR3 in DNA: TGTGCCAGCAGTTGGACCGGGACTAGCGGAGGGAACACCGGGGAGCTGTTTTTT. This gives the protein CASSWTGTSGGNTGELFF.

This clonotype was found many times. V is TRBV7-9 and J is TRBJ1-4, with D hard to call. With 1 base removed from V and 8 bases from J, the gap between germline ends came to 14 bases. The CDR3 has 15 amino acids. Per the germline V gene, CDR1 is SEHNR and CDR2 is FQNEAQ (reference sequence). The CDR3 sequence is CASSLGSSNREKLFF. CDR3 sequence (DNA): TGTGCCAGCAGCTTAGGAAGTTCTAATCGGGAAAAACTGTTTTTT.